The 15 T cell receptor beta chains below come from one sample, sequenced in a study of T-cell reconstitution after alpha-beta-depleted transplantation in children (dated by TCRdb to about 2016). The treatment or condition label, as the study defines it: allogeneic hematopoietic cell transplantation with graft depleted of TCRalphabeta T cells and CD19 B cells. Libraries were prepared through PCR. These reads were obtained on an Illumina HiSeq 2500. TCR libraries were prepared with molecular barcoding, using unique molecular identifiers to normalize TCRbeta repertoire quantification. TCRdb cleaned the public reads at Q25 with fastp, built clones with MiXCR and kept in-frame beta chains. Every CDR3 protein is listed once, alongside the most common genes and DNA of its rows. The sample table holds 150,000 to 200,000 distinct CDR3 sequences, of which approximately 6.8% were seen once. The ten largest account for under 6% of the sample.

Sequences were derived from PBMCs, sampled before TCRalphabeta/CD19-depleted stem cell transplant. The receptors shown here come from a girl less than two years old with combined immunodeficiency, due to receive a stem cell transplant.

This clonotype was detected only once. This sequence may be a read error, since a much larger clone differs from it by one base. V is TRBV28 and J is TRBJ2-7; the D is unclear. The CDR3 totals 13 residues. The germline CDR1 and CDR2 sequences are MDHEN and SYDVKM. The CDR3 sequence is CASSTTETYGQYF. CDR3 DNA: TGTGCCAGCAGTACTACAGAGACTTACGGGCAGTACTTC.

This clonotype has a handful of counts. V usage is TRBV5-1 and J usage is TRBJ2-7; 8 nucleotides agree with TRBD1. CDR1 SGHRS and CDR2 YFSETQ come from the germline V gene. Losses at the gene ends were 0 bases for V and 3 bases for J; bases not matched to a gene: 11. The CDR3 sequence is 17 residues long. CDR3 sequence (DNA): TGCGCCAGCAGCTTGGCCTGGTCAGGGGGCCCTATCTACGAGCAGTACTTC. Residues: CASSLAWSGGPIYEQYF.

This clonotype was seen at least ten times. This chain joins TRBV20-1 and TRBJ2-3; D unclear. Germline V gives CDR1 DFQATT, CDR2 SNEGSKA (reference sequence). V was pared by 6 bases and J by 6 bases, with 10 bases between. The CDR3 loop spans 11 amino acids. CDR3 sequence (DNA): TGCAGTGCGGCCCCGGAGGATACGCAGTATTTT. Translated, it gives CSAAPEDTQYF.

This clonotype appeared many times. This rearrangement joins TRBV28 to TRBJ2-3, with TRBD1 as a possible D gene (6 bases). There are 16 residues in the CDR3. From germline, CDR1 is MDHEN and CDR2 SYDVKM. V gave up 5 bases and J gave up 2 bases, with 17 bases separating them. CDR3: CASSVTQGSYTDTQYF. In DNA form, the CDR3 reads TGTGCCAGCAGTGTAACTCAGGGGTCTTACACAGATACGCAGTATTTT.

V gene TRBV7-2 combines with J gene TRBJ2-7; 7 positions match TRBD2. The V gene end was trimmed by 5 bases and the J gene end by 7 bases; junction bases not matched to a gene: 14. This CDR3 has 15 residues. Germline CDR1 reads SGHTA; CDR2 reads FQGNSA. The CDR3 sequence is CASSLLGRASEEQYF. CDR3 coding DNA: TGTGCCAGCAGCCTACTTGGGAGGGCATCCGAAGAGCAGTACTTC.

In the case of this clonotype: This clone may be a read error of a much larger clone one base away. The CDR3: CASSFTPDTEAFF. The CDR3 DNA is TGTGCCAGCAGTTTCACACCGGACACTGAAGCTTTCTTT. The chain uses TRBV27 and TRBJ1-1; no clear D gene. The CDR3 runs 13 residues. Trimming shortened V by 3 bases and J by 3 bases, and 8 bases separated the two germline ends. Germline V CDR1 and CDR2: MNHEY, SMNVEV (reference sequence).

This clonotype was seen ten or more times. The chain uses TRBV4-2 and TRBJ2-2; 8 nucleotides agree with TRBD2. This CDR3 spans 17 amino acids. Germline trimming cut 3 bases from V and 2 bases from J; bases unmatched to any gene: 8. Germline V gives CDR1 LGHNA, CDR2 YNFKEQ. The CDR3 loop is CASSHVLAVTNTGELFF. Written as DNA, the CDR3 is TGTGCCAGCAGCCACGTACTAGCGGTGACAAACACCGGGGAGCTGTTTTTT.

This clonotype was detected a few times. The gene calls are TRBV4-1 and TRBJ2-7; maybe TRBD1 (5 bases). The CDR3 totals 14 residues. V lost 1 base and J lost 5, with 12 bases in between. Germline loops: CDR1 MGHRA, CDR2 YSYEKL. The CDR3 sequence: CASSQGPGYNEQYF. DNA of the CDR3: TGCGCCAGCAGCCAAGGGCCAGGGTACAACGAGCAGTACTTC.

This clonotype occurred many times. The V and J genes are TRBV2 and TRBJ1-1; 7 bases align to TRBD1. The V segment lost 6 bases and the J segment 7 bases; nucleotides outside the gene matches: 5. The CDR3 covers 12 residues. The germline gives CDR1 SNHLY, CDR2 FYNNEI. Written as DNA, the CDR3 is TGTGCCAGCAGACAGGGGACTGGTGAAGCTTTCTTT. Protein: CASRQGTGEAFF.

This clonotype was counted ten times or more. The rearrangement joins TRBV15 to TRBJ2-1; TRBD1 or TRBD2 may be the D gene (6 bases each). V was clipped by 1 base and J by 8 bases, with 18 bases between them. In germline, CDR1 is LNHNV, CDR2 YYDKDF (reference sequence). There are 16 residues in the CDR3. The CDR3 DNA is TGTGCCACCAGCAGAGGACGGAGGGGGTTAACCCATGAGCAGTTCTTC. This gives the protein CATSRGRRGLTHEQFF.

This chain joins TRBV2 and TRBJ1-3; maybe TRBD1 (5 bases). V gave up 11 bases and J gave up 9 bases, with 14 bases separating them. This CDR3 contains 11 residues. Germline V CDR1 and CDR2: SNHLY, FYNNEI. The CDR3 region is CAFCEGATIYF. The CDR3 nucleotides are TGTGCCTTCTGCGAAGGGGCCACCATATATTTT.

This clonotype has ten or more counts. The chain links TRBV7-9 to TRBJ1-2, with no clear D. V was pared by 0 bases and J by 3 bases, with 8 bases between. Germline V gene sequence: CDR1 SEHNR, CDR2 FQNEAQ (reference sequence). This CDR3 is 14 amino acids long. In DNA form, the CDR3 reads TGTGCCAGCAGCTTAGCGGACGGGTACTATGGCTACACCTTC. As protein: CASSLADGYYGYTF.

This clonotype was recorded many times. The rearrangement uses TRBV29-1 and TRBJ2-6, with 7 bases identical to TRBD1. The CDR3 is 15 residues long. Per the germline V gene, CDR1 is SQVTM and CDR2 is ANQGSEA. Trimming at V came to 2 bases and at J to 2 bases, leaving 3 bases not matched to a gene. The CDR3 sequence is CSVEFGTAGANVLTF. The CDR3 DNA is TGCAGCGTTGAATTTGGGACAGCTGGGGCCAACGTCCTGACTTTC.

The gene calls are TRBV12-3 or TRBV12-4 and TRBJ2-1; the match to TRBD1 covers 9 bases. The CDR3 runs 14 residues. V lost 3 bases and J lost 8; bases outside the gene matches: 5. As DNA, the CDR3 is TGTGCCAGCAGTTTCGGGACAGGGAGCCATGAGCAGTTCTTC. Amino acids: CASSFGTGSHEQFF.

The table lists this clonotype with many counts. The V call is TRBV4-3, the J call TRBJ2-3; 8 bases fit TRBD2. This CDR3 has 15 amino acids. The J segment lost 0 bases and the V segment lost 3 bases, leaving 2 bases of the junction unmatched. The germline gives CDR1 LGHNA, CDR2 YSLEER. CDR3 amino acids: CASSQASGSTDTQYF. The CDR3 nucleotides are TGCGCCAGCAGCCAGGCTAGCGGGAGCACAGATACGCAGTATTTT.